Below, 29 T cell receptor beta chains from the same sample are listed, as sequenced in a study of low-dose radiotherapy and immunotherapy resistance in tumors. Time point reported: after trial treatment. As to treatment: LDRT plus nivolumab, ipilimumab, low-dose cyclophosphamide and aspirin (RACIN trial). First-strand cDNA relied on TRAV- and TRBV-specific primers spanning alpha and beta chains. With a V-primer adapter and a constant-region primer, TCRs were amplified for roughly 20 PCR cycles. TCRdb recomputed calls from the reads with MiXCR, one row per CDR3 protein. The sample records roughly 40,000 distinct CDR3 sequences, 25% to 30% being singletons. The sample was PBMCs, taken after low-dose radiotherapy plus immunotherapy. These receptors came from a male donor with prostate cancer.

The CDR3 region has the DNA TGTGCCATCCGGGACAGGGACTACTATGGCTACACCTTC. Translated, it gives CAIRDRDYYGYTF. The chain has TRBV6-1 and TRBJ1-2, with 9 nucleotides matching TRBD1. The CDR3 loop spans 13 amino acids. Per germline, CDR1 MNHNS and CDR2 SASEGT. Trimming cost V 10 bases and J 3 bases; bases outside gene matches: 6.

This clonotype turned up a few times. This sequence is one base from a far larger clone and is likely a read error. The V and J genes are TRBV6-6 and TRBJ2-2; TRBD2 might be the D (7 bases). From germline, CDR1 is MNHNY and CDR2 SVGAGI (reference sequence). This CDR3 has 15 amino acids. V shed 5 bases and J shed 4 bases, with 14 bases lying between them. The CDR3 sequence is CASSENGGRTGELFF. The DNA for the CDR3 is TGTGCCAGCAGTGAAAACGGGGGGCGCACCGGGGAGCTGTTTTTT.

This clonotype was counted many times. This chain joins TRBV10-3 and TRBJ2-7; D gene uncertain. This CDR3 contains 14 residues. CDR1 ENHRY and CDR2 SYGVKD come from the germline V gene. The ends were cut back, 8 bases at V and 4 bases at J, with 18 bases in the middle. The CDR3 region has the DNA TGTGCCATCCGGACGGCAGGAGATCCTTACGAGCAGTACTTC. It is translated as CAIRTAGDPYEQYF.

This clonotype is labeled as medium-sized (0.01 to 0.1%). CDR3 amino acids: CASNPGVKHSPLHF. The CDR3 nucleotides read TGTGCCAGCAACCCGGGGGTGAAACATTCACCCCTCCACTTT. The chain couples TRBV9 to TRBJ1-6; tentatively, D is TRBD1 (5 bases). V lost 6 bases and J lost 8, with 15 bases in between. The CDR3 sequence is 14 residues long. Germline CDR1 is SGDLS and CDR2 is YYNGEE.

The rearrangement links TRBV20-1 to TRBJ2-5; D gene unclear. V lost 4 bases to trimming and J lost 2 bases, with 8 bases between them. The CDR3 consists of 12 residues. Germline V gene lookup returns CDR1 DFQATT and CDR2 SNEGSKA (reference sequence). Here the CDR3 DNA reads TGCAGTGCTACAGAACAACAAGAGACCCAGTACTTC. Residues: CSATEQQETQYF.

Ten or more counts support this clonotype. The chain links TRBV15 to TRBJ2-5; 9 bases fit TRBD2. V was clipped by 0 bases and J by 5 bases; unmatched bases: 4. Germline CDR1 reads LNHNV; CDR2 reads YYDKDF (reference sequence). The CDR3 loop spans 15 amino acids. The CDR3 coding sequence is TGTGCCACCAGCAGAGAGGCTAGCGGGGTTGAGACCCAGTACTTC. Protein sequence: CATSREASGVETQYF. Complete variable domain (other parts from reference TRBV15 and TRBJ2-5): DAMVIQNPRYQVTQFGKPVTLSCSQTLNHNVMYWYQQKSSQAPKLLFHYYDKDFNNEADTPDNFQSRRPNTSFCFLDIRSPGLGDTAMYLCATSREASGVETQYFGPGTRLLVL.

The chain is built from TRBV7-9 and TRBJ2-2, with 7 bases lining up with TRBD2. Germline CDR1 reads SEHNR; CDR2 reads FQNEAQ (reference sequence). Trimming at V came to 5 bases and at J to 1 base, leaving 19 bases not matched to a gene. CDR3 length: 20 amino acids. The DNA of the CDR3 is TGTGCCAGCAGCCCCGGGGAGGGCTCGGGGCGGAGCTGGAACACCGGGGAGCTGTTTTTT. Translation gives CASSPGEGSGRSWNTGELFF.

This clonotype has a count of ten or more. The rearrangement links TRBV19 to TRBJ1-5; 8 nucleotides agree with TRBD1. Germline CDR1 LNHDA, CDR2 SQIVND (reference sequence). V lost 5 bases and J lost 7; bases outside the gene matches: 4. CDR3 size: 13 residues. The CDR3 region has the DNA TGTGCCAGTAGTGACAGGGGAGGGCAGCCCCAGCATTTT. Protein product: CASSDRGGQPQHF.

The chain is built from TRBV4-3 and TRBJ2-1; D remains ambiguous. This CDR3 is 13 amino acids long. Deletions cut 4 bases from V and 7 bases from J, with 11 bases between. CDR1 is LGHNA, CDR2 YSLEER, per germline. This chain's CDR3 is CASSPGLLNEQFF. The CDR3 bases are TGCGCCAGCAGCCCGGGCCTACTAAATGAGCAGTTCTTC.

This clonotype was observed many times. The gene calls are TRBV29-1 and TRBJ2-1, with 12 bases identical to TRBD1. This CDR3 region has 14 residues. Unmatched junction bases numbered 3, after V lost 1 base and J lost 8 bases. Germline CDR1 is SQVTM and CDR2 is ANQGSEA. DNA for the CDR3: TGCAGCGTTGAAGGGGACAGGGGGCTCGATGAGCAGTTCTTC. This translates into CSVEGDRGLDEQFF.

This clonotype was seen repeatedly, ten times or more. V usage is TRBV10-2 and J usage is TRBJ1-2; 7 bases map to TRBD1. The trim removed 10 bases at V and 4 bases at J, leaving 6 bases unmatched. This CDR3 comprises 12 residues. Per the germline V gene, CDR1 is WSHSY and CDR2 is SAAADI. This chain's CDR3 is CATGGDSYGYTF. CDR3 bases: TGCGCCACCGGGGGGGACAGCTATGGCTACACCTTC.

Comment on this clonotype: The DNA is omitted, as the CDR3 cannot be located on it reliably, and the CDR3 follows TCRdb's listing. The chain carries TRBV7-8 and TRBJ2-2; TRBD1, the table's D call, was not compared with the DNA. The germline V gene has CDR1 SGHVS and CDR2 FQNEAQ. Inclusive of both ends, the CDR3 amounts to 21 amino acids. The CDR3: CASSLGGWDREQRATGELFFF.

This clonotype has ten or more counts. The chain carries TRBV18 and TRBJ1-2; D call uncertain. The germline gives CDR1 KGHSH, CDR2 LQKENI. The CDR3 is 15 amino acids. V dropped 0 bases and J dropped 4 bases, with 12 bases sitting between them. The CDR3 sequence: CASSPPLQYLYGYTF. The CDR3 coding sequence is TGTGCCAGCTCACCACCTTTGCAGTACCTCTATGGCTACACCTTC.

This clonotype appeared many times. The rearrangement joins TRBV7-9 to TRBJ2-2; D is tentatively TRBD1 or TRBD2 (5 bases each). V lost 3 bases to trimming and J lost 1 base, with 9 bases between them. Germline CDR1 reads SEHNR; CDR2 reads FQNEAQ (reference sequence). The CDR3 loop spans 15 amino acids. CDR3 loop: CASSFRDGNTGELFF. The CDR3 coding sequence is TGTGCCAGCAGCTTCCGGGACGGGAACACCGGGGAGCTGTTTTTT.

By share, this clonotype counts as medium-sized. V and J are TRBV24-1 and TRBJ2-5, with D unclear. Germline loops: CDR1 KGHDR, CDR2 SFDVKD. This CDR3 has 15 amino acids. V lost 4 bases to trimming and J lost 5 bases, with 16 bases between them. CDR3 loop: CATSDPARNGETQYF. The CDR3 DNA reads TGTGCCACCAGTGACCCCGCCCGAAACGGGGAGACCCAGTACTTC.

Points on this clonotype: No DNA is shown, since the ends of the CDR3 on it are uncertain; the CDR3 is the one TCRdb lists. The chain links TRBV2 to TRBJ2-2. The CDR3 is 15 residues long, counting both termini. The germline V gene encodes CDR1 SNHLY and CDR2 FYNNEI. The CDR3 here is CASRGEQNTGELFFF.

This rearrangement joins TRBV6-1 to TRBJ2-5, with D perhaps given as TRBD1 or TRBD2 (6 bases each). V shed 8 bases and J shed 3 bases, with 28 bases lying between them. Germline V lookup: CDR1 MNHNS, CDR2 SASEGT. The length of the CDR3 is 18 residues. The CDR3 reads CASAQGLANSPLEETQYF. DNA for the CDR3: TGTGCCAGCGCCCAGGGGCTAGCGAACAGCCCATTGGAAGAGACCCAGTACTTC.

As to this clonotype: It is likely a read error: a sequence one base away is far more abundant. The rearrangement joins TRBV2 to TRBJ2-1, with 7 positions matching TRBD2. The CDR3 extends over 13 amino acids. V shed 7 bases and J 10 bases; nucleotides not matched to a gene: 10. Per germline, CDR1 SNHLY and CDR2 FYNNEI. The CDR3 reads CASKFSSGGEQFF. For the CDR3, the DNA is TGTGCCAGCAAGTTTTCTAGCGGAGGCGAGCAGTTCTTC. The full variable domain, completed using reference TRBV2 and TRBJ2-1, is EPEVTQTPSHQVTQMGQEVILRCVPISNHLYFYWYRQILGQKVEFLVSFYNNEISEKSEIFDDQFSVERPDGSNFTLKIRSTKLEDSAMYFCASKFSSGGEQFFGPGTRLTVL.

In its sample, this clonotype was seen many times. The rearrangement links TRBV28 to TRBJ1-5, with D possibly TRBD1 on 5 matching bases. V was shortened by 2 bases and J by 2 bases, with 13 bases between the two germline ends. This CDR3 is 16 amino acids long. Germline V lookup: CDR1 MDHEN, CDR2 SYDVKM. The DNA of the CDR3 is TGTGCCAGCAGTTTAGAGGGGTTGGGTGGCAATCAGCCCCAGCATTTT. Its protein is CASSLEGLGGNQPQHF.

This clonotype was seen at least ten times. The chain links TRBV30 to TRBJ1-1, with a possible D match to TRBD1 (5 bases). This CDR3 has 15 residues. Germline V gene lookup returns CDR1 GTSNPN and CDR2 SVGIG (reference sequence). V was shortened by 3 bases and J by 6 bases, with 20 bases between the two germline ends. CDR3 DNA sequence: TGTGCCTGGAGATCCTCGACAGAGAGTTCTTCTGAAGCTTTCTTT. This codes for CAWRSSTESSSEAFF.

This clonotype was seen only a few times. The genes are TRBV28 and TRBJ1-4; 8 bases line up with TRBD1. Germline assignment: CDR1 MDHEN and CDR2 SYDVKM. V trimming: 9 bases; J trimming: 8 bases; junction bases outside the gene matches: 5. The CDR3 runs 12 residues. The CDR3 is CASIDRGEKLFF. DNA of the CDR3: TGTGCCAGTATTGACAGGGGCGAAAAACTGTTTTTT.

This clonotype is labeled medium-sized. The rearrangement joins TRBV7-9 to TRBJ2-1, with 7 bases matching TRBD2. This CDR3 contains 14 residues. J lost 7 bases, V lost 3 bases, and 6 bases had no gene match. Germline V gene data show CDR1 as SEHNR and CDR2 as FQNEAQ (reference sequence). The CDR3 DNA reads TGTGCCAGCAGCTTGAGCGGGACGGAGAATGAGCAGTTCTTC. It encodes CASSLSGTENEQFF. The full variable domain, with the rest looked up from reference TRBV7-9 and TRBJ2-1, is DTGVSQNPRHKITKRGQNVTFRCDPISEHNRLYWYRQTLGQGPEFLTYFQNEAQLEKSRLLSDRFSAERPKGSFSTLEIQRTEQGDSAMYLCASSLSGTENEQFFGPGTRLTVL.

This clonotype appeared many times. This chain uses TRBV4-1 with TRBJ2-1; 10 bases are shared with TRBD1. This CDR3 has 15 amino acids. Germline V gene data show CDR1 as MGHRA and CDR2 as YSYEKL. Trimming cost V 1 base and J 7 bases; bases outside gene matches: 4. CDR3: CASSQVTGQGNEQFF. DNA for the CDR3: TGCGCCAGCAGCCAAGTAACGGGACAGGGGAATGAGCAGTTCTTC.

Many counts were recorded for this clonotype. The chain carries TRBV4-1 and TRBJ1-2; tentatively, D is TRBD1 (5 bases). V was trimmed by 2 bases and J by 8 bases, leaving 15 bases between them. The CDR3 sequence is 14 residues long. Looked up from germline, CDR1 is MGHRA and CDR2 is YSYEKL. The CDR3 sequence is CASSQSRVSWGYTF. CDR3 DNA: TGCGCCAGCAGCCAATCCAGGGTTTCGTGGGGCTACACCTTC.

This clonotype showed up many times. The rearrangement joins TRBV3-1 to TRBJ1-1; no definite D call. V gave up 5 bases and J gave up 3 bases, with 10 bases separating them. CDR3 size: 13 residues. Germline V CDR1 and CDR2: LGHDT, YNNKEL (reference sequence). The CDR3 coding sequence is TGTGCCAGCAGCTCCCTCACCTACACTGAAGCTTTCTTT. Protein product: CASSSLTYTEAFF.

This clonotype was observed at least ten times. The chain combines TRBV30 with TRBJ2-7, with 10 bases that match TRBD1. Germline V CDR1 and CDR2: GTSNPN, SVGIG (reference sequence). This CDR3 region has 12 residues. The V segment lost 8 bases and the J segment 6 bases; nucleotides outside the gene matches: 7. CDR3 protein: CAGRQGASEQYF. The CDR3 DNA sequence: TGTGCCGGCAGACAGGGGGCGTCCGAGCAGTACTTC.

This clonotype was counted many times. The chain uses TRBV6-5 and TRBJ2-6, with D tentatively TRBD2 (6 bases). Trimming removed 2 bases from V and 4 bases from J, with 12 bases in between. This CDR3 region has 16 residues. The germline CDR1 and CDR2 sequences are MNHEY and SVGAGI. CDR3 region: CASSYGREMGANVLTF. CDR3 coding DNA: TGTGCCAGCAGTTACGGCCGGGAGATGGGGGCCAACGTCCTGACTTTC.

This chain joins TRBV6-5 and TRBJ2-5; D unclear. V gave up 5 bases and J gave up 7 bases, with 17 bases separating them. CDR1 MNHEY and CDR2 SVGAGI come from the germline V gene. The CDR3 runs to 14 residues. CDR3 sequence reads: CASSPGSLPGTQYF. In DNA, the CDR3 is TGTGCCAGCAGTCCCGGGTCCCTCCCCGGGACCCAGTACTTC.

This chain connects TRBV20-1 to TRBJ1-1, with D possibly matching TRBD1 (5 bases). With 3 bases removed from V and 0 bases from J, the gap between germline ends came to 8 bases. From germline, CDR1 is DFQATT and CDR2 SNEGSKA (reference sequence). The length of the CDR3 is 13 residues. The DNA of the CDR3 is TGCAGTGCTAGCCGGGGCATGAACACTGAAGCTTTCTTT. This encodes CSASRGMNTEAFF.